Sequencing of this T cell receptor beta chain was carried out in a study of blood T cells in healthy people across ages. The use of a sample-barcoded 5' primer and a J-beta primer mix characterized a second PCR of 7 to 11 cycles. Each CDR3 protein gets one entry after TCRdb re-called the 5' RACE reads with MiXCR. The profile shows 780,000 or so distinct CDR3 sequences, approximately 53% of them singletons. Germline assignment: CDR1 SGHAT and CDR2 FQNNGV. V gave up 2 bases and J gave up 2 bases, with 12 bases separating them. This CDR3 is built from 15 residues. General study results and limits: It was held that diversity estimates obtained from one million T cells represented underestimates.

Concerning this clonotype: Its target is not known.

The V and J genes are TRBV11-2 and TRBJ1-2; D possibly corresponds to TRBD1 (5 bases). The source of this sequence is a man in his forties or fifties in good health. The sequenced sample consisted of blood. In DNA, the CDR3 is TGTGCCAGCAGCTTAATCGGGGGGACGAACTATGGCTACACCTTC. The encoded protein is CASSLIGGTNYGYTF.